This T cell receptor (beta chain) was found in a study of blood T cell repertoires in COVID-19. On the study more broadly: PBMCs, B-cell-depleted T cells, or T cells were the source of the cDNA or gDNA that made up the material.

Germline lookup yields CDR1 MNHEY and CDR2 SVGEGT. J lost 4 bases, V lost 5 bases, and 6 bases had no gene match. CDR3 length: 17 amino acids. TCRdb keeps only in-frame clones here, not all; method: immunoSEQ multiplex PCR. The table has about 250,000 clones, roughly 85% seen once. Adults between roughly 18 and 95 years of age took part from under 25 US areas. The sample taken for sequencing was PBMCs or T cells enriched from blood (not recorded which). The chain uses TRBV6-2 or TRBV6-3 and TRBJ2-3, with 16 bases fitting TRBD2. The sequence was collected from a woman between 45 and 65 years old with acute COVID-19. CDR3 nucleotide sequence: TGTGCCAGCAGTCCGGGACTAGCGGGGGGGCCAGCAGATACGCAGTATTTT. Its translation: CASSPGLAGGPADTQYF.